This TCR beta chain comes out of a study of T cell responses to AZD1222 COVID-19 vaccine. The wider study: Some second doses came at about 4 weeks and others at about 12 weeks; these were pooled. Whole-study findings and limits: White British people made up most donors, females outnumbered males, and clonal diversity was possibly underestimated.

Assay: immunoSEQ multiplex PCR; the TCRdb copy retains only in-frame clones and omits some. Here the sample spans some 90,000 clones, 89% being singletons. Comment on this clone: What it binds is unknown.

The sequence was obtained from an adult in good health. Sequencing was performed on peripheral blood, taken on day 0 of AZD1222 vaccination.

The DNA of the CDR3 is TGTGCCACCAGTGATTCCGGGACTAGCGGGAGAAGGATCGCCTACGAGCAGTACTTC. Amino acids: CATSDSGTSGRRIAYEQYF. J is TRBJ2-7 and V is TRBV24-1; 14 bases are shared with TRBD2. Germline CDR1 is KGHDR and CDR2 is SFDVKD. The CDR3 is 19 amino acids. Germline trimming cut 2 bases from V and 2 bases from J; bases unmatched to any gene: 10.